This TCR beta chain was sequenced during a study of shared clonotypes between healthy human individuals. The healthy adult donors were HIV-negative and reported no recent acute infections or vaccinations. Everyone who donated was a Caucasian adult who lived in Nashville, Tennessee. Together with CD45RO+ cells, CCR7-negative CD45RA+ TemRA cells were included in CD8 memory. Deep-level assay runs were performed. Libraries were prepared by immunoSEQ multiplex PCR; TCRdb keeps only in-frame clonotypes and omits some of them. The data hold approximately 98,000 clones, with under 70% observed a single time. V lost 1 base and J lost 4, with 15 bases in between. The CDR3 extends over 16 amino acids. Germline V gene sequence: CDR1 SGHDT, CDR2 YYEEEE.

Sequenced: memory CD8+ T cells sorted from blood. The subset denotes: CD45RO+ cells pooled with CCR7-negative TemRA cells. This sequence originates from a woman aged 25 to 45 in good health. The rearrangement uses TRBV5-6 and TRBJ1-5; D is uncertain. The CDR3 DNA reads as TGTGCCAGCAGCTTGTCAGGATCCGTGGGGAATCAGCCCCAGCATTTT. Encoded protein: CASSLSGSVGNQPQHF.